This TCR beta chain appears in the sequencing data of a study of vaccination and CD4 T cells after COVID-19. About the research overall: Convalescent donors were composed of six males and four females, of whom two were Hispanic. Median time from second vaccine dose to sampling was 72 days (14 to 241).

Overall study results and limits: Although the median of SARS-CoV-2-reactive clonotypes rose from around 19 to 38, the change was not significant.

The V segment lost 3 bases and the J segment 7 bases; nucleotides outside the gene matches: 8. The CDR3 loop spans 15 amino acids. Germline V gene sequence: CDR1 ENHRY, CDR2 SYGVKD. Each CDR3 protein gets one entry after TCRdb re-called the PCR reads with MiXCR. The sample lists 15,000 to 20,000 distinct CDR3 sequences, around 68% occurring once. Remarks on this clonotype: Its antigen remains unidentified.

This sequence was found in a human donor who had recovered from COVID-19. This chain joins TRBV10-3 and TRBJ1-2; 10 nucleotides match TRBD1. The sequenced sample was CD4+ T cells from blood, obtained before SARS-CoV-2 vaccination. In nucleotides, the CDR3 is TGTGCCATCAGTGATTCGGACAGGGGGACTCGTGGCTACACCTTC. This sequence encodes CAISDSDRGTRGYTF.